This T cell receptor (beta chain) derives from a study of blood T cell repertoires in COVID-19. Across the study: The cDNA or gDNA used as material had been derived from T cells, B-cell-depleted T cells, or PBMCs.

Seattle cases were enrolled at active infection and followed longitudinally. There are a few counts of this clone. V lost 4 bases and J lost 2, with 13 bases in between. The CDR3 length is 14 residues. Germline lookup yields CDR1 SGHRS and CDR2 YFSETQ. TCRdb's table, derived via immunoSEQ multiplex PCR, lists solely in-frame clones and lacks some. This table has approximately 200,000 clones, 84% appearing once. This clonotype originated in a woman older than 75 with COVID-19, enrolled during active disease. V and J are TRBV5-1 and TRBJ2-7; possible D gene TRBD1, 6 bases. The sequenced sample was peripheral blood. The CDR3 DNA reads TGCGCCAGCAGCCAAATACAGGGTCCCTACGAGCAGTACTTC. It yields the protein CASSQIQGPYEQYF.